The TCR beta chain under discussion was sequenced for a study of blood T cell repertoires in COVID-19. As for the study in general: Sample material is recorded as cDNA or gDNA derived from T cells, B-cell-depleted T cells, or PBMCs.

Germline lookup yields CDR1 MNHEY and CDR2 SVGAGI. This CDR3 has 14 residues. With V trimmed by 4 bases and J by 4 bases, 6 bases remained unmatched. Original analysis: Estimation of nucleated cell counts relied on the amplification of reference gene primers. Clones were read by immunoSEQ multiplex PCR, and TCRdb kept only the in-frame ones, dropping some. That table furnishes V, J and clone size, whereas the DNA furnished D and trimming. The sample includes 150,000 to 200,000 clones, approximately 93% of them seen just once. V is TRBV6-5 and J is TRBJ2-7; 8 nucleotides line up with TRBD1. The receptor's source is a woman aged 55-69 years with COVID-19, enrolled during active disease. Sequencing was carried out using peripheral blood. The CDR3 is CASSSRGHGYEQYF. Written as DNA, the CDR3 is TGTGCCAGCAGTTCCAGGGGGCACGGGTACGAGCAGTACTTC.